This TCR beta chain was profiled in a study of blood T cell repertoires in COVID-19 (dated by TCRdb to between 2020 and 2021). In the study overall: The collaborator samples originated in the United States, Italy and Spain and spanned the acute and convalescent phases of COVID-19. Where available, HLA class I and class II types were taken from metadata supplied by the sample provider and were not determined by assay-based typing. The sample metadata nearly always contained a de-identified subject ID, COVID-19 status, age in years and sex. A freely available public database, intended as a resource for researchers studying the immune response to SARS-CoV-2, is where the repertoires were released. The samples were drawn from the first 160 participants of the ongoing ImmuneRACE study and from over 950 subjects provided by 6 global collaborators. Deeply sampled blood TCRbeta repertoires from subjects exposed to, actively infected with, or recovered from COVID-19 were included in the dataset. The prospective study material was composed of cDNA or gDNA derived from T cells, B-cell-depleted T cells, or PBMCs. Beyond this particular receptor, the publication reports: The quantity of clinical and demographic metadata differed by source and by participant and was supplied without curation.

Relative to germline, V is 6 bases shorter and J is 2 bases shorter, with 20 bases between their ends. Counted from cysteine to phenylalanine, this CDR3 has 16 amino acids. Only the CDR3 DNA is retained, 48 bases long and in frame from the first base. In the germline V gene (reference sequence), CDR1 corresponds to LNHDA and CDR2 to SQIVND. Each collaborating institution followed its own protocols to collect whole blood in K2EDTA tubes. For TCRbeta analysis, collaborators shipped samples as frozen whole blood, isolated PBMCs, or DNA extracted from either of those sample types. Note on this clone: What this receptor recognizes is not known. No base-level quality is on record; no much larger clone is a single base apart.

The immunoSEQ Assay, a bias-controlled multiplex PCR, was used to amplify TCRbeta CDR3 regions from genomic DNA. In the paper's pipeline: The number of nucleated cells in each sample was estimated by amplification of reference gene primers within the assay. Sequence reads were collapsed and filtered to measure the absolute abundance of every unique TCRbeta CDR3 rearrangement. For each sample, productive Simpson clonality was calculated by taking the square root of Simpson's diversity index across productive rearrangements. TCRdb took this table from immuneACCESS and kept in-frame rearrangements with V and J called. Such tables lack part of the clones; where checked against another copy, unresolved V genes explain under half of the gap, and the rest is unexplained. D and trimming were read from the DNA, whereas the V and J calls and clone size are those reported in that table. Across this sample there are 100,000 to 120,000 clones, with 84% seen only once. The top ten clonotypes cover 7.5% to 10% of the sample.

This receptor was taken from a woman in her thirties or forties with acute or convalescent COVID-19. Sequenced material: peripheral blood. Rearrangement joined TRBV19 to TRBJ2-7; possibly the D gene is TRBD2, per 6 matching bases. The CDR3 region: CASSDGGTEPPYEQYF. The nucleotide sequence is TGTGCCAGTAGCGATGGGGGGACGGAACCACCCTACGAGCAGTACTTC.